The clone carrying this T cell receptor beta chain was found a few times. Its specificity is unknown. This entry belongs to a study of chemoradiotherapy in HPV16-positive cancers. General study points: Non-HPV-specific T cells did not expand in tumors during treatment, whereas candidate HPV-specific clones and E7-related motifs did. Functional assays defining HPV-specific T cells used only a couple of HPV16-positive patients.

Repeated repertoire sampling spanned the course of chemoradiotherapy. Profiling relied on immunoSEQ multiplex PCR, and the TCRdb table lists in-frame clones only, not all of them. The sample consists of about 3,500 clones, roughly 77% of them appearing once. The receptor comes from a human donor with HPV-associated anogenital cancer. Sampling was performed from a patient who underwent chemoradiotherapy.

The CDR3: CAWSPISNTEAFF. The CDR3 DNA follows: TGTGCCTGGAGTCCCATCTCAAACACTGAAGCTTTCTTT. The gene calls are TRBV30 and TRBJ1-1, with D hard to call. Looked up from germline, CDR1 is GTSNPN and CDR2 is SVGIG (reference sequence). Trimming removed 2 bases from V and 2 bases from J, with 9 bases in between. The CDR3 is made up of 13 amino acids.